Each of the 27 T cell receptor beta chains below was sequenced from the same sample in a study of T cell responses to AZD1222 COVID-19 vaccine. Here immunoSEQ multiplex PCR was the method, and the copy in TCRdb shows in-frame clones only, minus some. The table includes 150,000 to 180,000 clones, about 88% detected once. Here the sequenced sample was peripheral blood, taken after recovery from COVID-19. The receptors were sampled from an adult who had recovered from COVID-19.

V is TRBV3-1 (or the pseudogene TRBV3-2) and J is TRBJ1-4, with a weak D call TRBD1 (5 bases). The germline CDR1 and CDR2 sequences are LGHDT and YNNKEL (reference sequence). CDR3 length: 16 amino acids. Between the trimmed V and J ends, which lost 4 bases and 7 bases, there was a span of 19 bases. The CDR3 DNA reads as TGTGCCAGCAGCCCTCGACAGCCCCGGAGTCCTGAAAAACTGTTTTTT. Translation gives CASSPRQPRSPEKLFF.

The gene calls are TRBV3-1 (or the pseudogene TRBV3-2) and TRBJ2-1; no reliable D call. The CDR3 consists of 13 residues. Trimming removed 4 bases from V and 4 bases from J, with 8 bases in between. CDR1 and CDR2 from the germline V gene are LGHDT and YNNKEL (reference sequence). CDR3 in amino acids: CASSPPEYNEQFF. DNA of the CDR3: TGTGCCAGCAGCCCCCCAGAGTACAATGAGCAGTTCTTC.

This sequence joins TRBV19 and TRBJ2-2, with D unclear. Germline assignment: CDR1 LNHDA and CDR2 SQIVND (reference sequence). With 5 bases removed from V and 1 base from J, the gap between germline ends came to 8 bases. This CDR3 region has 14 residues. As DNA, the CDR3 is TGTGCCAGTAGTCCAGGAGTGAACACCGGGGAGCTGTTTTTT. Encoded protein: CASSPGVNTGELFF.

The chain is built from TRBV5-1 and TRBJ2-4, with 7 positions matching TRBD2. Losses at the gene ends were 0 bases for V and 9 bases for J; bases not matched to a gene: 6. Germline V gene sequence: CDR1 SGHRS, CDR2 YFSETQ. This CDR3 region has 14 residues. The CDR3 DNA sequence: TGCGCCAGCAGCTTGGGGGAGGGAGGGAGCATTCAGTACTTC. It encodes CASSLGEGGSIQYF.

The rearrangement uses TRBV9 and TRBJ1-5, with a possible D match to TRBD1 (6 bases). The V and J ends lost 2 bases and 8 bases respectively, with 17 bases between them. From germline, CDR1 is SGDLS and CDR2 YYNGEE. The CDR3 length is 15 residues. The CDR3 DNA sequence: TGTGCCAGCAGCGTTCAGGGGACCACCAAGGAGCCCCAGCATTTT. Amino acids: CASSVQGTTKEPQHF. Looking up the rest from reference TRBV9 and TRBJ1-5 gives the full variable domain: DSGVTQTPKHLITATGQRVTLRCSPRSGDLSVYWYQQSLDQGLQFLIQYYNGEERAKGNILERFSAQQFPDLHSELNLSSLELGDSALYFCASSVQGTTKEPQHFGDGTRLSIL.

The J gene is TRBJ1-2, the V gene TRBV7-9; 10 bases map to TRBD1. This CDR3 region has 15 residues. The J segment lost 3 bases and the V segment lost 5 bases, leaving 6 bases of the junction unmatched. Germline values: CDR1 SEHNR, CDR2 FQNEAQ (reference sequence). This CDR3 is CASSPGQGIYYGYTF. For the CDR3, the DNA is TGTGCCAGCAGCCCGGGACAGGGGATCTACTATGGCTACACCTTC.

This clone has just a few counts. The genes are TRBV3-1 (or the pseudogene TRBV3-2) and TRBJ2-3; 10 positions match TRBD2. The germline CDR1 and CDR2 sequences are LGHDT and YNNKEL (reference sequence). V trimming: 6 bases; J trimming: 6 bases; junction bases outside the gene matches: 6. The CDR3 consists of 14 residues. In DNA, the CDR3 is TGTGCCAGCAGTAAGCTAGCGGGAGCGGATACGCAGTATTTT. The encoded protein is CASSKLAGADTQYF.

The chain combines TRBV19 with TRBJ2-7, with D possibly matching TRBD1 (6 bases). V was clipped by 2 bases and J by 5 bases, with 16 bases between them. This CDR3 is built from 15 residues. Germline values: CDR1 LNHDA, CDR2 SQIVND (reference sequence). As DNA, the CDR3 is TGTGCCAGTAGTATATGGGGGCCCCAGCACCACGAGCAGTACTTC. Its protein product is CASSIWGPQHHEQYF. The whole variable domain, filled in from reference TRBV19 and TRBJ2-7, reads DGGITQSPKYLFRKEGQNVTLSCEQNLNHDAMYWYRQDPGQGLRLIYYSQIVNDFQKGDIAEGYSVSREKKESFPLTVTSAQKNPTAFYLCASSIWGPQHHEQYFGPGTRLTVT.

As to this clone: One end of the junction does not line up with germline, which may come from a read error. The genes are TRBV7-7 and TRBJ1-1; D is undetermined. There are 16 residues in the CDR3. From germline, CDR1 is SSHAT and CDR2 FNYEAQ (reference sequence). The CDR3 here is CASSRLDVGMNTEAFF. In DNA, the CDR3 is TGTGCTAGCAGCCGTTTGGACGTCGGTATGAACACTGAAGCTTTCTTT.

The V call is TRBV7-9, the J call TRBJ2-3, with 7 bases aligning to TRBD1. The CDR3 sequence is 15 residues long. After removal of 5 bases from V and 1 base from J, the junction contained 6 bases not matched to a gene. Germline V lookup: CDR1 SEHNR, CDR2 FQNEAQ (reference sequence). The CDR3 sequence: CASSKQGSGTDTQYF. CDR3 nucleotide sequence: TGTGCCAGCAGCAAACAGGGGTCGGGCACAGATACGCAGTATTTT.

The chain employs TRBV27 and TRBJ2-3; 8 bases are shared with TRBD2. The germline V gene has CDR1 MNHEY and CDR2 SMNVEV (reference sequence). V was clipped by 5 bases and J by 2 bases; unmatched bases: 6. The CDR3 covers 15 residues. This CDR3 reads CASSPIAGHTDTQYF. The CDR3 DNA reads as TGTGCCAGCAGTCCAATAGCGGGGCACACAGATACGCAGTATTTT.

J is TRBJ1-1 and V is TRBV7-2; weak D call: TRBD1 (5 bases). CDR1 is SGHTA, CDR2 FQGNSA, per germline. The V end was cut by 5 bases, the J end by 3 bases, with 19 bases between. The CDR3 spans 16 residues. Here the CDR3 DNA reads TGTGCCAGCAGCCCAAGGGTCGGGCTCAGGGACACTGAAGCTTTCTTT. Encoded protein: CASSPRVGLRDTEAFF.

The chain joins TRBV5-1 to TRBJ2-3; the D gene could be TRBD1 or TRBD2 (5 bases each). This CDR3 spans 15 amino acids. Trimming stripped 3 bases from V and 1 base from J, with 12 bases between. Germline V gene data show CDR1 as SGHRS and CDR2 as YFSETQ. The CDR3 region has the DNA TGCGCCAGCAGCTGGGACCCAGTCGGCACAGATACGCAGTATTTT. This sequence encodes CASSWDPVGTDTQYF. Variable domain in full (rest from reference TRBV5-1 and TRBJ2-3): KAGVTQTPRYLIKTRGQQVTLSCSPISGHRSVSWYQQTPGQGLQFLFEYFSETQRNKGNFPGRFSGRQFSNSRSEMNVSTLELGDSALYLCASSWDPVGTDTQYFGPGTRLTVL.

The chain recombines TRBV27 with TRBJ1-6; 7 bases line up with TRBD1. This CDR3 is built from 15 residues. The germline V gene has CDR1 MNHEY and CDR2 SMNVEV (reference sequence). Losses at the gene ends were 4 bases for V and 14 bases for J; bases not matched to a gene: 14. CDR3 loop: CASSSLGTAAETLHF. CDR3 nucleotide sequence: TGTGCCAGCAGTTCCCTGGGGACAGCCGCCGAAACCCTCCACTTT.

The chain employs TRBV5-1 and TRBJ1-2; TRBD1 might be the D (6 bases). Deletions cut 4 bases from V and 2 bases from J, with 9 bases between. Germline assignment: CDR1 SGHRS and CDR2 YFSETQ. CDR3 size: 13 residues. Written as DNA, the CDR3 is TGCGCCAGCAGCCTCGACAGGAACTATGGCTACACCTTC. The encoded protein is CASSLDRNYGYTF.

The chain couples TRBV7-2 to TRBJ2-7; perhaps TRBD1 as D (6 bases). The germline CDR1 and CDR2 sequences are SGHTA and FQGNSA. The CDR3 length is 14 residues. With 1 base removed from V and 6 bases from J, the gap between germline ends came to 13 bases. The CDR3 DNA reads TGTGCCAGCAGCTTAGACAGGGCCAAGGGCGAGCAGTACTTC. Translating gives CASSLDRAKGEQYF. Filled out from reference TRBV7-2 and TRBJ2-7, the complete variable domain reads GAGVSQSPSNKVTEKGKDVELRCDPISGHTALYWYRQSLGQGLEFLIYFQGNSAPDKSGLPSDRFSAERTGGSVSTLTIQRTQQEDSAVYLCASSLDRAKGEQYFGPGTRLTVT.

The chain couples TRBV6-6 to TRBJ1-5; possibly TRBD1 for D (6 bases). From germline, CDR1 is MNHNY and CDR2 SVGAGI (reference sequence). V was pared by 0 bases and J by 7 bases, with 10 bases between. This CDR3 contains 14 residues. CDR3 amino acids: CASSYSTGNQPQHF. CDR3 DNA sequence: TGTGCCAGCAGTTACTCTACAGGGAACCAGCCCCAGCATTTT.

V gene TRBV28 combines with J gene TRBJ1-5; no clear D. Germline CDR1 is MDHEN and CDR2 is SYDVKM. The CDR3 runs 14 residues. Trimming shortened V by 4 bases and J by 1 base, and 8 bases separated the two germline ends. CDR3 coding DNA: TGTGCCAGCAGTTCACCAGGAAGCAATCAGCCCCAGCATTTT. Its translation is CASSSPGSNQPQHF. Full variable domain (rest looked up from reference TRBV28 and TRBJ1-5): DVKVTQSSRYLVKRTGEKVFLECVQDMDHENMFWYRQDPGLGLRLIYFSYDVKMKEKGDIPEGYSVSREKKERFSLILESASTNQTSMYLCASSSPGSNQPQHFGDGTRLSIL.

The rearrangement joins TRBV4-1 to TRBJ2-1; 8 bases line up with TRBD2. This CDR3 contains 16 residues. The V gene end was trimmed by 4 bases and the J gene end by 5 bases; junction bases not matched to a gene: 10. The germline CDR1 and CDR2 sequences are MGHRA and YSYEKL. The CDR3 sequence: CASSLSGTRMNNEQFF. CDR3 DNA: TGCGCCAGCAGCCTATCCGGGACTAGGATGAACAATGAGCAGTTCTTC.

This sequence joins TRBV18 and TRBJ1-5; D not resolved. The CDR3 is 17 amino acids. Trimming shortened V by 1 base and J by 2 bases, and 15 bases separated the two germline ends. Germline loops: CDR1 KGHSH, CDR2 LQKENI. CDR3 sequence: CASSPRRDQGGNQPQHF. The CDR3 DNA reads as TGTGCCAGCTCACCACGGAGGGATCAAGGAGGCAATCAGCCCCAGCATTTT.

The genes are TRBV3-1 (or the pseudogene TRBV3-2) and TRBJ2-7; TRBD2 agrees at 10 bases. V lost 4 bases to trimming and J lost 7 bases; unmatched junction nucleotides: 10. Germline assignment: CDR1 LGHDT and CDR2 YNNKEL (reference sequence). The CDR3 totals 15 residues. The CDR3 here is CASSPLAGGRGEQYF. The CDR3 DNA is TGTGCCAGCAGCCCCTTAGCGGGAGGCCGTGGAGAGCAGTACTTC.

This sequence joins TRBV4-3 and TRBJ2-7; 9 nucleotides agree with TRBD1. The CDR3 extends over 16 amino acids. After removal of 2 bases from V and 4 bases from J, the junction contained 9 bases not matched to a gene. From germline, CDR1 is LGHNA and CDR2 YSLEER. The CDR3 DNA is TGCGCCAGCAGCCAACTCACGGGACAGGGTCGGTACGAGCAGTACTTC. As protein: CASSQLTGQGRYEQYF.

This clone was detected only once. The chain combines TRBV11-2 with TRBJ1-2, with D hard to call. This CDR3 region has 11 residues. V was trimmed by 7 bases and J by 3 bases, leaving 6 bases between them. Per the germline V gene, CDR1 is SGHAT and CDR2 is FQNNGV. The CDR3 sequence: CASKRDYGYTF. CDR3 nucleotide sequence: TGTGCCAGCAAACGGGACTATGGCTACACCTTC.

This chain uses TRBV29-1 with TRBJ1-6; D is undetermined. Between the trimmed V and J ends, which lost 4 bases and 7 bases, there was a span of 11 bases. The CDR3 is 13 residues long. Per the germline V gene, CDR1 is SQVTM and CDR2 is ANQGSEA. The CDR3 loop is CSVGHSTNSPLHF. The CDR3 DNA reads TGCAGCGTTGGGCATTCTACGAATTCACCCCTCCACTTT.

The chain is built from TRBV28 and TRBJ2-7; D gene ambiguous. Germline V gene sequence: CDR1 MDHEN, CDR2 SYDVKM. The CDR3 contains 14 residues. Trimming left V 0 bases short and J 5 bases short, with 11 bases between. The CDR3 nucleotides are TGTGCCAGCAGTTTATGGGAATACAACCACGAGCAGTACTTC. Translated, it gives CASSLWEYNHEQYF.

The CDR3 protein is CASSLEVGGGTEAFF. CDR3 DNA: TGTGCCAGCAGTTTAGAAGTAGGGGGCGGCACTGAAGCTTTCTTT. This chain joins TRBV28 and TRBJ1-1; TRBD1 matches 7 bases. The CDR3 consists of 15 residues. The junction had 7 bases not matched to a gene; V was cut back by 2 bases and J by 4 bases. CDR1 MDHEN and CDR2 SYDVKM come from the germline V gene.

The rearrangement uses TRBV12-5 and TRBJ2-2; unclear D gene. V was trimmed by 6 bases and J by 6 bases, leaving 11 bases between them. Germline CDR1 is LGHNT and CDR2 is FRNRAP. The CDR3 extends over 13 amino acids. In DNA form, the CDR3 reads TGTGCTAGTGGATCGTCGGCCCCCGGGGAGCTGTTTTTT. This sequence encodes CASGSSAPGELFF.